Given below is one TCR beta chain in context. The target antigen is unknown. The sample is drawn from a study of radiation and T cells in renal cell carcinoma. Study-level findings and limits: In blood, top tumor clones expanded by 2 weeks, shrinking by 4.

Stated time point: blood 2 weeks post-SBRT. As for treatment: 15 Gy SBRT to primary tumor, nephrectomy 4 weeks later. CDR3 length: 16 residues. Trimming at V came to 4 bases and at J to 5 bases, leaving 5 bases not matched to a gene. In germline, CDR1 is SEHNR, CDR2 FQNEAQ (reference sequence). Generated by immunoSEQ multiplex PCR, the TCRdb table keeps only in-frame clones and is missing some. The table shows 120,000 or so clones, with about four fifths occurring only once. This chain links TRBV7-9 with TRBJ2-1; 13 bases are shared with TRBD2. Here the sequenced sample was blood, taken from a patient whose treatment included radiotherapy and nephrectomy. This sequence originates from a man between 45 and 60 years old with renal cell carcinoma. CDR3 region: CASSSPGTSGNNEQFF. DNA for the CDR3: TGTGCCAGCAGCTCACCCGGGACTAGCGGGAACAATGAGCAGTTCTTC.